The entry below describes one T cell receptor (beta chain). This clone was counted once. The antigen this receptor binds is unknown. No base quality values were provided; no much bigger clone lies one nucleotide off. TCRbeta CDR3 regions were amplified from genomic DNA using the immunoSEQ Assay, a bias-controlled multiplex PCR. In the authors' own workflow: Within the assay, amplification of reference gene primers was used to estimate how many nucleated cells each sample contained. To quantify the absolute abundance of each unique TCRbeta CDR3 rearrangement, sequence reads were collapsed and filtered. For each sample, productive Simpson clonality was calculated as the square root of Simpson's diversity index over productive rearrangements. Held by TCRdb, this immuneACCESS table contains in-frame sequences only and omits some clones. Under half of the omission traces to an unresolved V gene where checked; the cause of the rest is unknown. That table furnishes V, J and clone size, whereas the DNA furnished D and trimming. This sample gives over 150,000 clones in total; about 83% of them show up just once. Roughly 19% of the sample is in the top ten clones.

This specimen comes from a study of blood T cell repertoires in COVID-19 (dated by TCRdb to 2018 to 2021). At the level of the whole study: Collaborator samples came from the United States, Italy and Spain and covered acute and convalescent phases of COVID-19. Samples came from the ongoing ImmuneRACE study (first 160 participants) plus 1,254 subjects from 6 global collaborators. A freely available public database, intended as a resource for researchers studying the immune response to SARS-CoV-2, is where the repertoires were released. Nearly every sample came with metadata listing a de-identified subject ID, COVID-19 status, age in years and sex. The material from the prospective study consisted of cDNA or gDNA derived from T cells, B-cell-depleted T cells, or PBMCs. HLA class I and class II types, where available, came from metadata supplied by the sample provider rather than from assay-based typing. Subjects who had been exposed to COVID-19, were actively infected with it, or had recovered from it provided the deeply sampled blood TCRbeta repertoires that made up the dataset. Broad study findings and their caveats: The amount of clinical and demographic metadata varied by source and participant and was provided uncurated.

V trim: 4 bases; J trim: 5 bases; unmatched bases: 3. From the germline V gene (reference sequence), CDR1 is WNHNN and CDR2 is SYGVQD. The CDR3 goes from the cysteine to the phenylalanine over 13 residues. The CDR3 DNA has 39 bases and is translated from base 1. A second Seattle source provided samples from volunteer blood donors who had recovered from COVID-19. Collaborating institutions collected whole blood in K2EDTA tubes following their own protocols. For TCRbeta analysis, collaborator samples were shipped as frozen whole blood, as isolated PBMCs, or as DNA extracted from either sample type. The source of this sequence is a woman in her 70s who had recovered from COVID-19. The chain couples TRBV10-1 to TRBJ1-1, with 8 bases matching TRBD1. Material for sequencing was peripheral blood. CDR3 reads: CASSGQGRTEAFF. The nucleotide sequence is given as TGCGCCAGCAGTGGACAGGGGAGGACTGAAGCTTTCTTT.